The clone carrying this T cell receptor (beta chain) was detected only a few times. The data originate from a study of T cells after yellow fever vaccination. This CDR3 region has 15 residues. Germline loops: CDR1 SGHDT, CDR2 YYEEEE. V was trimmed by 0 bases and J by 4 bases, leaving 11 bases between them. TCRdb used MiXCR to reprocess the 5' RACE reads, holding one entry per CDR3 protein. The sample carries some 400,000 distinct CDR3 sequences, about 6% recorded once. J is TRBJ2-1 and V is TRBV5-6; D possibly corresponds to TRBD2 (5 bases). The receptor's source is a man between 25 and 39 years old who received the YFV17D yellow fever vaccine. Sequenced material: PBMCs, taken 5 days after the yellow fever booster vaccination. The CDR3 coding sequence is TGTGCCAGCAGCTTGGCCACTAGGAGGTACAATGAGCAGTTCTTC. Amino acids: CASSLATRRYNEQFF. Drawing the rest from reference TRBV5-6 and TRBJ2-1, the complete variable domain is DAGVTQSPTHLIKTRGQQVTLRCSPKSGHDTVSWYQQALGQGPQFIFQYYEEEERQRGNFPDRFSGHQFPNYSSELNVNALLLGDSALYLCASSLATRRYNEQFFGPGTRLTVL.